This T cell receptor (beta chain) was identified in a study of blood T cell repertoires in COVID-19. Sequencing used immunoSEQ multiplex PCR; TCRdb keeps in-frame clones, though not all of them. The repertoire holds about 100,000 clones, with 80% to 90% as singletons. The CDR3 is 15 residues long. V trimming: 5 bases; J trimming: 5 bases; junction bases outside the gene matches: 11. CDR1 and CDR2 from the germline V gene are SGHAT and FQDESV (reference sequence). There are a few counts of this clone. Sequencing input: peripheral blood. This rearrangement joins TRBV11-1 to TRBJ1-1; TRBD1 matches at 7 bases. This TCR came from a man older than 75 with acute or convalescent COVID-19. The CDR3 region has the DNA TGTGCCAGCAGCCCCCGACTACAGGGGAGGACTGAAGCTTTCTTT. This encodes CASSPRLQGRTEAFF.